The T cell receptor (beta chain) under discussion was sequenced for a study of blood T cell dynamics during melanoma immunotherapy. Looking at the study overall: Patients with metastatic melanoma got pembrolizumab or nivolumab-ipilimumab as first-line care. Whole-study results and caveats: Whether repertoire-driving clones were melanoma-specific could not be determined.

The CDR3 sequence is 14 residues long. Trimming took 5 bases from V and 0 from J, leaving 11 bases between them. Looked up from germline, CDR1 is SGHAT and CDR2 is FQNNGV. Only a few counts were recorded for this clone. As yet, its antigen is unknown. Data came from immunoSEQ multiplex PCR; TCRdb stores just in-frame clones and leaves some out. The table lists approximately 10,000 clones, about 85% of them singletons. Time point reported: week 3, after first cycle of checkpoint inhibitor. One draw preceded checkpoint blockade; another followed its first cycle at week 3. Prior systemic cancer therapy, immunosuppressant use and other active malignancies excluded patients.

This sample comprised blood, obtained from a patient treated with checkpoint blockade. This TCR was recovered from a human donor with melanoma. This chain connects TRBV11-2 to TRBJ2-7; possibly TRBD1 for D (5 bases). The chain's CDR3 is CASSPRRDSYEQYF. In DNA form, the CDR3 reads TGTGCCAGCAGCCCCCGCAGGGACTCCTACGAGCAGTACTTC.